The 7 T cell receptor beta chains listed next were all sequenced from one sample in a study of blood T cells in healthy people across ages. Primers used in a second PCR of about 6 to 11 cycles were a sample-barcoded 5' primer and a J-beta primer mix. In TCRdb, the 5' RACE reads were re-called with MiXCR into one record per CDR3 protein. The sample shows nearly 1 million distinct CDR3 sequences, about 51% of them seen only once. Sequencing was done on a sample of blood. These receptors were collected from an older woman in good health.

The rearrangement joins TRBV15 to TRBJ2-2; 11 positions agree with TRBD2. With V trimmed by 0 bases and J by 8 bases, 8 bases remained unmatched. Germline assignment: CDR1 LNHNV and CDR2 YYDKDF (reference sequence). The CDR3 is 17 amino acids. The DNA of the CDR3 is TGTGCCACCAGCAGAGATCTTACTAGCGGGAGACTAGGGGAGCTGTTTTTT. This sequence encodes CATSRDLTSGRLGELFF.

This clonotype has a single count. This chain connects TRBV20-1 to TRBJ1-5; D is possibly TRBD1 (6 bases). CDR3 length: 13 residues. Germline V gene data show CDR1 as DFQATT and CDR2 as SNEGSKA (reference sequence). Deletions cut 3 bases from V and 9 bases from J, with 15 bases between. The DNA of the CDR3 is TGCAGTGCTAGGAAATCGGGGGCTCGGCCCCAGCATTTT. This encodes CSARKSGARPQHF.

The chain recombines TRBV7-2 with TRBJ1-4; maybe TRBD1 (5 bases). The CDR3 totals 17 residues. CDR1 is SGHTA, CDR2 FQGNSA, per germline. V lost 5 bases, J lost 5 bases, and 21 bases lay in between. CDR3 amino acids: CASSPRRARQRNEKLFF. The CDR3 DNA reads TGTGCCAGCAGCCCGAGACGAGCTAGACAGAGGAATGAAAAACTGTTTTTT.

The chain links TRBV4-2 to TRBJ2-1; 12 positions match TRBD2. V shed 3 bases, J shed 5 bases, and the junction held 8 bases outside the gene matches. Germline values: CDR1 LGHNA, CDR2 YNFKEQ. This CDR3 is built from 17 residues. CDR3 coding DNA: TGTGCCAGCAGCCACACCGGGACTAGCGGGCGAGACAATGAGCAGTTCTTC. Its translation is CASSHTGTSGRDNEQFF.

The chain carries TRBV7-9 and TRBJ2-3; the match to TRBD1 covers 10 bases. The CDR3 loop spans 16 amino acids. With 5 bases clipped from V and 5 bases from J, the junction kept 10 bases outside the gene matches. Per germline, CDR1 SEHNR and CDR2 FQNEAQ (reference sequence). As DNA, the CDR3 is TGTGCCAGCAGCCTGTCCGGGACAGGGGTTATAGATACGCAGTATTTT. This gives the protein CASSLSGTGVIDTQYF.

The chain carries TRBV20-1 and TRBJ2-3; D perhaps matches TRBD1 (6 bases). The germline V gene encodes CDR1 DFQATT and CDR2 SNEGSKA (reference sequence). Trimming cost V 2 bases and J 0 bases, with 9 bases left between them. CDR3 length: 14 residues. Here the CDR3 DNA reads TGCAGTGCTAGACTCACAGGGAGCACAGATACGCAGTATTTT. Amino acid sequence: CSARLTGSTDTQYF.

This clonotype was counted a single time. The V gene is TRBV12-3 or TRBV12-4, the J gene TRBJ2-5; D remains ambiguous. V gave up 5 bases and J gave up 2 bases, with 12 bases separating them. The CDR3 loop spans 14 amino acids. The CDR3 region has the DNA TGTGCCAGCAGTCCGACGGTTTATCAAGAGACCCAGTACTTC. It translates to CASSPTVYQETQYF.